The T cell receptor (beta chain) described here comes from a study of cytomegalovirus exposure and HLA in healthy donors. The germline V gene encodes CDR1 SGHRS and CDR2 YFSETQ. The V and J ends lost 0 bases and 2 bases respectively, with 12 bases between them. This CDR3 is 17 amino acids long. The PCR employed 60 Vbeta primers together with 13 Jbeta primers. The protocol was immunoSEQ multiplex PCR, while the TCRdb copy is restricted to in-frame clones and leaves out a portion. The sample records over 150,000 clones, over 75% being singletons. With respect to this clone: Its antigen remains unidentified.

Study results and limitations: Previous analysis showed most TCR beta V segments were productive about 87% or about 30% of the time. Sequencing likely produced, as an artifact, a cluster of highly shared sequence variants.

The source of this sequence is a human donor in good health. Sequencing used PBMCs. The chain is built from TRBV5-1 and TRBJ2-6; unclear D gene. The CDR3 DNA reads as TGCGCCAGCAGCTTGGATCTAGTTCTACCTGGGGCCAACGTCCTGACTTTC. Translated, it gives CASSLDLVLPGANVLTF.